The clone carrying this T cell receptor (beta chain) was recorded a few times. Its antigen remains unknown. The assay that was used to sequence DNA from cultured CD4+ T cells was the Oncomine TCR Beta short-read assay. TCRdb itself ran the PCR reads through MiXCR, one entry per CDR3 protein. The table includes approximately 12,000 distinct CDR3 sequences, approximately 58% detected once. Germline CDR1 reads DFQATT; CDR2 reads SNEGSKA (reference sequence). The CDR3 totals 14 residues. J gave up 2 bases and V 5 bases, and 6 bases lay outside the gene matches. This sample is drawn from a study of vaccination and CD4 T cells after COVID-19. The treatment was: approximately 11-day PBMC culture with coronavirus spike peptide pools or control peptides (ViraFEST assay). Overall study results and limits: A nonsignificant median increase from around 21 to 38 SARS-CoV-2-reactive clonotypes was observed.

This clonotype originated in a human donor who had recovered from COVID-19. This sequence joins TRBV20-1 and TRBJ1-5, with 7 bases lining up with TRBD1. The sample consisted of CD4+ T cells from blood, cultured in vitro, taken before SARS-CoV-2 vaccination. CDR3 DNA sequence: TGCAGTGCTCGGGGACAGAGTGGCAATCAGCCCCAGCATTTT. Translated, it gives CSARGQSGNQPQHF.